The following is a TCR beta chain sequence with its context. No cognate antigen has been identified for it. The record has no base qualities; no much larger clone is one base away. This specimen comes from a study of cytomegalovirus exposure and HLA in healthy donors (TCRdb year 2017). Concerning the study at large: An earlier analysis of 587 of the donors reported approximately 280 Gb of sequence data and 100 million to 120 million unique TCR beta sequences obtained from 150 million to 200 million T cells. A later genetic analysis took genome-wide SNP genotypes for about three fifths of the roughly 670 donors and used that subset as a discovery cohort. The study used immunosequencing to profile the T cell repertoires of approximately 630 subjects and linked those repertoires to cytomegalovirus serostatus. An earlier analysis of 450 to 750 of the donors used high-throughput TCR beta sequencing to judge whether each TCR beta V gene segment behaved as functional or pseudogenic. A later analysis re-analyzed previously published TCR beta repertoires from 650 to 800 donors and added high-resolution HLA genotyping to study TCR occurrence patterns. In addition to the first cohort of 666 subjects, a separate validation cohort of approximately 110 different subjects was used. Of the 350 to 450 genotyped donors, less than 90% were placed in the genetic ancestry cluster associated with self-reported Caucasian donors. Rather than using new phenotypic data, the later analysis identified candidate immune exposures from TCR beta sequences and from how often those sequences occurred across donors. HLA typing included class I and class II loci at four-digit resolution. To predict cytomegalovirus infection status, the study combined high-throughput TCR immunosequencing, statistical association of individual TCRs with disease status, and machine learning. Roughly 5 DR-DQ haplotypes were handled as single units for association and clustering because linkage in the cohort was strong. Donor age, sex, ethnicity and CMV serostatus were compiled alongside the repertoire data. About 300 gigabases of sequencing data and approximately 93 million unique TCR sequences were included in an early release covering about 620 HLA-typed donors. The aim of the study was to test whether cataloging public T cell receptors could identify signatures of past pathogen exposure. Across under 500 genotyped donors of the cohort, an average of about 200,000 unique TCR beta nucleotide sequences per donor were sequenced, and roughly 20% of those sequences were non-productive. All discovery cohort repertoires had been generated on a single sequencing platform. Typing coverage varied by locus: about 620-640 donors for A, B, C, DRB1 and DQB1; 500 to 550 for DQA1; 600 to 610 for DPA1; approximately 490 for DPB1. Paper-wide results and their limitations: A later genetic analysis associated a missense DCLRE1C variant with V-gene and J-gene trimming of TCR beta chains, and an independent cohort replicated the association. Three of the identified cytomegalovirus-associated TCR beta chains were confirmed in vitro to be specific for cytomegalovirus antigens. For the cohort, immune exposure information was limited to CMV serostatus. A later analysis associated 16,951 TCR beta sequences with specific HLA alleles at a false discovery rate of 0.05. Broadly in line with IMGT annotations, most TCR beta V segments showed up in productive rearrangements about 87% or about 30% of the time in an earlier analysis of a few hundred of the donors. In a later analysis, HLA-associated TCR beta chains were found to be more clonally expanded and to have lower generation probabilities than equally common non-associated chains. Compared with the roughly 700-donor mean, donors in an Asian-associated ancestry cluster had fewer N-insertions in productive TCRs, according to a later genetic analysis. In a later analysis, several top co-occurrence clusters were reported to appear linked to parvovirus B19, influenza, CMV and Epstein-Barr virus. In a later analysis, most CMV-associated TCR beta chains were found to appear HLA-restricted, with HLA associations seemingly driven largely by CMV exposure. Sequencing depth was assumed to be roughly uniform across donors in the presence/absence analyses, though that assumption may not hold. A further reported finding was that TCR beta sequences accurately predicted the HLA-A and HLA-B alleles for most subjects in the first cohort. A cluster of highly shared sequence variants was judged likely to represent a technical artifact of the sequencing pipeline. Linkage disequilibrium might explain the correlated functional status among segregating V segments, but an unknown experimental factor could not be ruled out. The earlier analysis of approximately 560 of the donors excluded fewer than 20 rarely observed V segments, including chromosome 9 orphons, because counts were too low. A total of fewer than 200 TCR beta chains were listed by the study as associated with cytomegalovirus. When HLA alleles, especially DR and DQ, strongly co-occurred, attributing TCR associations to individual alleles was difficult. Across donors, most TCR sequences were observed very rarely, whereas some public TCRs were present in many individuals. In this cohort, only TCR beta chains were sequenced, and detectable features were limited by the absence of alpha or paired-chain data. Because some donors lacked HLA typing at each locus, the association tests relied only on the typed subset. Some IMGT-functional V segments, including TRBV6-2 and TRBV6-3, could not be told apart with the 87-base-pair reads, so those segments were excluded. The authors suggested that the approach could potentially be generalized to other disease states and immunological phenotypes. Cytomegalovirus status was reported to be diagnosed by the classifier with high specificity and sensitivity in both the original and validation cohorts. A later analysis found that TCR association rates varied across HLA loci, with DRB1 alleles showing the most associated TCRs and HLA-C alleles the fewest.

V and J lose 4 bases and 4 bases, and a span of 11 bases separates them. The CDR3 spans 13 residues, from the cysteine through the phenylalanine. The kept DNA is CDR3 alone, 39 bases in frame from the first base. CDR1 and CDR2 were assigned from the germline V gene (reference sequence) as SGHNT and YYREEE. In total, approximately 700 healthy bone marrow donors made up the cohort. At the time of sampling, every cohort member was nominally healthy, though immune exposures that went unrecorded were likely present. The donor tested CMV seronegative and was one of the 352 seronegative cohort members. Every donor gave a peripheral blood sample, and the peripheral blood mononuclear cells from that sample were used for TCR beta sequencing. The Qiagen DNeasy Blood Extraction Kit was used to extract genomic DNA from the blood cell samples. Preparation of the library involved the immunoSEQ multiplex PCR assay. For the multiplex PCR, a mixture combining 60 forward primers for TCR Vbeta segments and 13 reverse primers for TCR Jbeta segments was used. Amplification of the CDR3 region of rearranged TCR beta genes was performed with a multiplex PCR assay on genomic DNA. The amplified TCR beta libraries were sequenced on the Illumina HiSeq System as 87-base-pair reads. From the authors' description of their analysis: A later analysis counted about 80 million unique TCR beta chains across the 666 repertoires, and some 12 million of these chains were shared by at least two donors. Raw reads were error-corrected and collapsed into unique sequences by a nearest-neighbor algorithm in which closely related sequences were merged to remove PCR and sequencing errors. Alignment of CDR3 sequences to IMGT reference sequences was used to assign V, D and J gene segments. For a sequence to be retained, at least a six-nucleotide match to both a V gene segment and a J gene segment was required. A rearrangement was called productive if the CDR3 had no stop codons and remained in frame with V and J, and every other rearrangement was called non-productive. Following IMGT convention, CDR3 was defined as the stretch from the second conserved V-encoded cysteine to the conserved J-encoded phenylalanine. In an earlier analysis of 587 of the donors, sequences lacking an unambiguous match to a single V gene segment were excluded. In an earlier analysis of 587 of the donors, a V segment was called functional when productive rearrangements were above 56.7%, and segregating when the standard deviation between donors exceeded 5%. A statistical classification framework was built for diagnosing cytomegalovirus status from the catalog of TCR beta chain sequences. V and J gene assignment, in a later analysis, came from comparing TCR nucleotide sequences with IMGT/GENE-DB human TR gene sequences. A later analysis assigned CDR3 sequences and most-parsimonious VDJ recombination scenarios with the TCRdist pipeline. In a later analysis, each TCR beta chain was defined by its CDR3 amino acid sequence together with its V-gene family, and reads lacking a unique V-gene family were excluded. As a way to deal with suspected cross-contamination and a sequencing artifact, a later analysis dropped 450 to 600 nucleotide sequences that were highly shared and had low generation probability. In a later analysis, a clonal expansion index was calculated for each public chain from normalized within-repertoire ranks of inferred template counts. Generation probabilities in a later analysis came from a VDJ recombination model fitted to out-of-frame rearrangements, and those results were checked against IGoR. In a later analysis, hypergeometric tests were used to score TCR-TCR, TCR-HLA and TCR-CMV co-occurrence, with a repertoire-size bias correction applied to TCR pairs. To estimate false discovery rates, a later analysis permuted the HLA or CMV assignments 20 times. In a later analysis, co-occurring TCRs were grouped using DBSCAN, with TCRdist sequence similarity added in when clustering inside HLA-allele-positive subsets. For co-occurrence clustering, repertoires with fewer than 30,000 or more than 120,000 public chains were excluded, along with several repertoires with anomalous nucleotide sharing. TCRdb re-hosts the immuneACCESS table, in-frame sequences only. Its copies lack some clones; in the studies checked, an unresolved V gene accounts for under half of them, and the cause for the rest is not known. Clone size and V and J calls were adopted from that table, with D and trimming inferred from the DNA. The sample table records over 150,000 clones; around nine tenths of these occur just once. The ten largest make up about 0.85% of the sample.

The receptor comes from a woman aged 25-40 years in good health and CMV-seronegative. The chain joins TRBV5-4 to TRBJ1-1, with TRBD1 as a weak D call on 5 bases. Source material: PBMCs. The DNA sequence is TGTGCCAGCAGCCTCAGGGTTGGCACTGAAGCTTTCTTT. Its translation is CASSLRVGTEAFF.